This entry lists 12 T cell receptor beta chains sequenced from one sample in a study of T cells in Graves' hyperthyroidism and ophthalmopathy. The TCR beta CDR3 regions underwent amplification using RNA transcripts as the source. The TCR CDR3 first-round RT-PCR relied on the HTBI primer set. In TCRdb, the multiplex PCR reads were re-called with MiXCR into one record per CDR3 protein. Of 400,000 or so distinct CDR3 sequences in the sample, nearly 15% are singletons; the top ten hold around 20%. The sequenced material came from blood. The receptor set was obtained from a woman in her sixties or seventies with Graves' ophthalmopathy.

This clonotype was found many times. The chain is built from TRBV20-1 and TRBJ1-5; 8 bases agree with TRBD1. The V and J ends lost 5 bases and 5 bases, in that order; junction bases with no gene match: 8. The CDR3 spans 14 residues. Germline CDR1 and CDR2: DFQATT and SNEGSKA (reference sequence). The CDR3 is CSASRTGPDQPQHF. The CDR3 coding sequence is TGCAGTGCTTCCCGGACAGGGCCCGATCAGCCCCAGCATTTT.

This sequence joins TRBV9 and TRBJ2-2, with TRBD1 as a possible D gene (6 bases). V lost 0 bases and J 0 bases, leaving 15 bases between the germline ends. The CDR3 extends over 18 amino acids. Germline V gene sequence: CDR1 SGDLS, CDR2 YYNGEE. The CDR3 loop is CASSVVTGYGPNTGELFF. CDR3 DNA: TGTGCCAGCAGCGTAGTTACAGGGTATGGACCGAACACCGGGGAGCTGTTTTTT.

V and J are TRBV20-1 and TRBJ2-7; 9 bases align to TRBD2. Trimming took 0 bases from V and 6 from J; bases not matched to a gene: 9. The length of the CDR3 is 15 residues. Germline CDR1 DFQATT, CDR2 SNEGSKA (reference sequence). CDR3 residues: CSAREGSGRVREQYF. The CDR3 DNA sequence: TGCAGTGCTAGAGAGGGTAGCGGGAGAGTTCGCGAGCAGTACTTC.

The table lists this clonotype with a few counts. DNA for the CDR3: TGCAGTGCTAGCCTAGGACCCCGACCAGGGGATACGCAGTATTTT. This translates into CSASLGPRPGDTQYF. This rearrangement joins TRBV20-1 to TRBJ2-3; D might be TRBD1 (5 bases). The V gene's germline CDR1 is DFQATT and CDR2 SNEGSKA (reference sequence). CDR3 length equals 15 residues. Between the trimmed V and J ends, which lost 3 bases and 6 bases, there was a span of 19 bases.

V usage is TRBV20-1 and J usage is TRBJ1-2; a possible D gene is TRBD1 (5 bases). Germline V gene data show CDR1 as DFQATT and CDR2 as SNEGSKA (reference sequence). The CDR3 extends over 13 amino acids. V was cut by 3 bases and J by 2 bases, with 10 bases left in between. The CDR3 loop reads CSASGGMNYGYTF. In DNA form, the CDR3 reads TGCAGTGCTAGTGGGGGTATGAACTATGGCTACACCTTC.

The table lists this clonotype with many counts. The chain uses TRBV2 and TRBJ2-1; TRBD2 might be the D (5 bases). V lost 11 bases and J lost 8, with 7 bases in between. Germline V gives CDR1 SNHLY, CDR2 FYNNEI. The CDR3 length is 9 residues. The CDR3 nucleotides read TGTGCCGTCGGGGATGAGCAGTTCTTC. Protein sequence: CAVGDEQFF.

This chain's CDR3 is CASSSRTGSDTGELFF. The CDR3, as DNA: TGTGCCAGCAGCTCTCGGACAGGGAGCGACACCGGGGAGCTGTTTTTT. The chain uses TRBV5-4 and TRBJ2-2, with 8 nucleotides matching TRBD1. Germline-derived CDR1 and CDR2 are SGHNT and YYREEE (reference sequence). This CDR3 is built from 16 residues. V shed 3 bases, J shed 3 bases, and the junction held 7 bases outside the gene matches.

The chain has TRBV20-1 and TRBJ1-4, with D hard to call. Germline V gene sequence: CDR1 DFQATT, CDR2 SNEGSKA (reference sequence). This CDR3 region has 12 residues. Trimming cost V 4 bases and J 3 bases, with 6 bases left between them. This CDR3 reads CSAKGANEKLFF. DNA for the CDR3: TGCAGTGCTAAGGGCGCTAATGAAAAACTGTTTTTT.

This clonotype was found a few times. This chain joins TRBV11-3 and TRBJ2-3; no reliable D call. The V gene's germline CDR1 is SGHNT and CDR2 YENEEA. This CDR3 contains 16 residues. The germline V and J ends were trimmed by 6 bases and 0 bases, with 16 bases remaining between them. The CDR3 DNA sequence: TGTGCCAGCAGTGAAGGACGGTCAACTAGCACAGATACGCAGTATTTT. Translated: CASSEGRSTSTDTQYF.

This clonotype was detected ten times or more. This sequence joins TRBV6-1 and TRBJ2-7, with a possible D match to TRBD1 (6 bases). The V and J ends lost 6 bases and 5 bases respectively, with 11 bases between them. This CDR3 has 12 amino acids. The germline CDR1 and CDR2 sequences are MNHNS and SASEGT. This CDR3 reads CASRSTGNEQYF. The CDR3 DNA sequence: TGTGCCAGCAGATCAACAGGGAACGAGCAGTACTTC.

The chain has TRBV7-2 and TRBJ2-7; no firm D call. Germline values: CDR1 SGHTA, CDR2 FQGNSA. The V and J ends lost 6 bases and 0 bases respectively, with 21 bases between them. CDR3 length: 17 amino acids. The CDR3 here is CASRPPRGATSSYEQYF. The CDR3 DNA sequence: TGTGCCAGCAGGCCGCCGAGAGGAGCAACGAGCTCCTACGAGCAGTACTTC. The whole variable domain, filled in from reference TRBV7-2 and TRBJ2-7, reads GAGVSQSPSNKVTEKGKDVELRCDPISGHTALYWYRQSLGQGLEFLIYFQGNSAPDKSGLPSDRFSAERTGGSVSTLTIQRTQQEDSAVYLCASRPPRGATSSYEQYFGPGTRLTVT.

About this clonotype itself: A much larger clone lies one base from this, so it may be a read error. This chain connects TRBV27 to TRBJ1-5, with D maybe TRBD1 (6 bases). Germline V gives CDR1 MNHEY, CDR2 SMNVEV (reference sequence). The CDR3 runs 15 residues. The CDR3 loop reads CATSQAGEYSQPQHF. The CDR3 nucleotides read TGTGCCACCAGTCAGGCAGGGGAGTACAGTCAGCCCCAGCATTTT.